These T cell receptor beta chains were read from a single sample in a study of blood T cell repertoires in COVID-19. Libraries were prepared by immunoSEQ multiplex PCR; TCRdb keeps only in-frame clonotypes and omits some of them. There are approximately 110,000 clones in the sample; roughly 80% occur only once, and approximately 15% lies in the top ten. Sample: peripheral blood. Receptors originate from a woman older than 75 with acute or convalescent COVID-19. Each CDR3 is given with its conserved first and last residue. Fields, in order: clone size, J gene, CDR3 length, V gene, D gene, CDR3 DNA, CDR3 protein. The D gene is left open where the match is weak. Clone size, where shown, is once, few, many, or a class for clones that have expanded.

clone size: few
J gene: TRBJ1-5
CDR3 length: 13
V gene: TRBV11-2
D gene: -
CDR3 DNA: TGTGCCAGCAGCCCTGCAGGCAATCAGCCCCAGCATTTT
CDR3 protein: CASSPAGNQPQHF

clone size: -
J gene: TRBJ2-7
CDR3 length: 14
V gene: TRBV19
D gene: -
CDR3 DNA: TGTGCCAGTAGTATAGGGCTAGCGACGTTCGAGCAGTACTTC
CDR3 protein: CASSIGLATFEQYF

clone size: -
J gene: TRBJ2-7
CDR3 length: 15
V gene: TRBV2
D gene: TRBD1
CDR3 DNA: TGTGCCAGCAGTGTCCCAAGGACAGGGGGCTACGAGCAGTACTTC
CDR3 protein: CASSVPRTGGYEQYF

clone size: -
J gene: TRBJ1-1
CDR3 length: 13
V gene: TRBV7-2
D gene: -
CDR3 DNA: TGTGCCAGCAGCCGCCTCGAGGCTCTTGTAGCTTTCTTT
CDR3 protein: CASSRLEALVAFF

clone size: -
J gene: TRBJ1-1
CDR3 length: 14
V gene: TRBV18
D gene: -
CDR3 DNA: TGTGCCAGCTCACCCTCTGGAGTGAACACTGAAGCTTTCTTT
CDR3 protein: CASSPSGVNTEAFF

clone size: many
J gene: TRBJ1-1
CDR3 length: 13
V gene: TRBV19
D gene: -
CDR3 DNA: TGTGCCAGTAGTATAACAGGGTTTACTGAAGCTTTCTTT
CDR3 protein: CASSITGFTEAFF

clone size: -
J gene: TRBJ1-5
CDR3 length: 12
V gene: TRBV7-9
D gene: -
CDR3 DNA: TGTGCCAGCAGCCGGGGAAATCAGCCCCAGCATTTT
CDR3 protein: CASSRGNQPQHF

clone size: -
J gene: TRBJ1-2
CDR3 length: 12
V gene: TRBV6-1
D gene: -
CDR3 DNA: TGTGCCAGCAGTACGTACAGGGATGGCTACACCTTC
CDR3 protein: CASSTYRDGYTF

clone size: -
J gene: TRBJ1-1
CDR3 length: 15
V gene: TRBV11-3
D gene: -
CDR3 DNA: TGTGCCAGCAGCTTCCGTGGCCCGGGGAACACTGAAGCTTTCTTT
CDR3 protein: CASSFRGPGNTEAFF

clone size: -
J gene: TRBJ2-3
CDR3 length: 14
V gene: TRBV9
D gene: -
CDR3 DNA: TGTGCCAGCAGCGTTACCGGTAGCACAGATACGCAGTATTTT
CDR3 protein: CASSVTGSTDTQYF

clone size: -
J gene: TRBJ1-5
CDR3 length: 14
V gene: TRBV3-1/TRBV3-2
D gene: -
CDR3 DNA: TGTGCCAGCAGCCAGTGGGGGCACAATCAGCCCCAGCATTTT
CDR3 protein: CASSQWGHNQPQHF

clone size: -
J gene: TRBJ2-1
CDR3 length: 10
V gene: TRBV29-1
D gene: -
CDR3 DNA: TGCAGCGTTGCGCGCAATGAGCAGTTCTTC
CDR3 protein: CSVARNEQFF

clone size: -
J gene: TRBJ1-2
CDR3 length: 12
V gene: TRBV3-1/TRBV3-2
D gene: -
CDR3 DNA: TGTGCCAGCAGCCAGCGACAGGATGGCTACACCTTC
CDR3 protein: CASSQRQDGYTF

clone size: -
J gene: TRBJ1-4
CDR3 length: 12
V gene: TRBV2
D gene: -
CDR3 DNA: TGTGCCAGCTCCTCTTCGGGGGAAAAACTGTTTTTT
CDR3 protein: CASSSSGEKLFF

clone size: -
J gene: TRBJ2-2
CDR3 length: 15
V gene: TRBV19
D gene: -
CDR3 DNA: TGTGCCAGTAGGAGGCCAGGGGTACGGACCGGGGAGCTGTTTTTT
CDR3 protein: CASRRPGVRTGELFF

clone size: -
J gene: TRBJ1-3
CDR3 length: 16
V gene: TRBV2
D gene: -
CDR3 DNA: TGTGCCAGCAGTCTGGACTCAAAAGGCTCTGGAAACACCATATATTTT
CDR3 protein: CASSLDSKGSGNTIYF

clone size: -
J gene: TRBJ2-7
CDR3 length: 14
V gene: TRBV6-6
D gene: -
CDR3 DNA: TGTGCCAGCAGTTACTCGATCGGGTTAAACGAGCAGTACTTC
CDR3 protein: CASSYSIGLNEQYF

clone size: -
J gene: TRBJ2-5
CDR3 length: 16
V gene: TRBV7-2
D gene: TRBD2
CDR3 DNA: TGTGCCAGCAGCTTAGCATTACTAGCGGGACGAGAGACCCAGTACTTC
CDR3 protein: CASSLALLAGRETQYF

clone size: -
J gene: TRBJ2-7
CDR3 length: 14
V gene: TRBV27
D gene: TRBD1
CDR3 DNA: TGTGCCAGCGCCCCCAGGGGGAGCTCCTACGAGCAGTACTTC
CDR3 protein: CASAPRGSSYEQYF

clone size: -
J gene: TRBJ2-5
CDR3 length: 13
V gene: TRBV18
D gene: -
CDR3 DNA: TGTGCCAGCTCACCGATCTCCAGAGAGACCCAGTACTTC
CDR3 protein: CASSPISRETQYF

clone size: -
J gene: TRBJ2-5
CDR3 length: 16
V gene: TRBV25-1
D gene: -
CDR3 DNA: TGTGCCAGCAGTGAACGTTTTCCGGGGGACCAAGAGACCCAGTACTTC
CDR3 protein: CASSERFPGDQETQYF

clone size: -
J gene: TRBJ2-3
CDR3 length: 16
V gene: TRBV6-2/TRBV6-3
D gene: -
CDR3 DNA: TGTGCCAGCAGTTACTTAGGGGAAAGACGCACAGATACGCAGTATTTT
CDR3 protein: CASSYLGERRTDTQYF

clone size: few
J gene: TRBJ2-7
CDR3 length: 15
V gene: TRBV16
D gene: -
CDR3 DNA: TGTGCCAGCAGCCAATCCGACCCTAGCGCCTACGAGCAGTACTTC
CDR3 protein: CASSQSDPSAYEQYF

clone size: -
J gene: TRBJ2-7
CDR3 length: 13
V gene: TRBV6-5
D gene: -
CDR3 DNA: TGTGCCAGCAGGGGGGGACAGAGGGACGAGCAGTACTTC
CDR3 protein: CASRGGQRDEQYF

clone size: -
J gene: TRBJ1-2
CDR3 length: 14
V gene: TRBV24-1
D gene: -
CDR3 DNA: TGTGCCACCAGTGACGCACAGGGACCCTATGGCTACACCTTC
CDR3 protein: CATSDAQGPYGYTF

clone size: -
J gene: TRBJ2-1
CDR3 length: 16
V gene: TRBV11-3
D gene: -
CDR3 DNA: TGTGCCAGCAGCTTAGCGGGCACAGGGACCTACAATGAGCAGTTCTTC
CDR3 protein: CASSLAGTGTYNEQFF

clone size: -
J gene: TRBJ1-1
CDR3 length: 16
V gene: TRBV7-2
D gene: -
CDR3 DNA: TGTGCCAGCAGCCAAGGGCGGGGGCTATCGAACACTGAAGCTTTCTTT
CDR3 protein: CASSQGRGLSNTEAFF

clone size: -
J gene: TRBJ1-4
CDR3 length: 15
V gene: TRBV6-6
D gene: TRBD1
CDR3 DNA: TGTGCCAGCAGTTACTCAGGGACAGGGAGTGAAAAACTGTTTTTT
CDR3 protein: CASSYSGTGSEKLFF

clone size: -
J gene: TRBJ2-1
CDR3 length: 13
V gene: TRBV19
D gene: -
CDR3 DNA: TGTGCCAGTAGTAGGGCAGTCCTAAATGAGCAGTTCTTC
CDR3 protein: CASSRAVLNEQFF

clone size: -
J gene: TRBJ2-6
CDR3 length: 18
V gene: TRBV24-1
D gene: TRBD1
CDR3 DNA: TGTGCCACCAGTGATCCGGGACAGGGAAGCTCTGGGGCCAACGTCCTGACTTTC
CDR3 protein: CATSDPGQGSSGANVLTF

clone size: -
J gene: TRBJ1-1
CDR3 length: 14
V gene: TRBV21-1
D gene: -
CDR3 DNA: TGTGCCAGCAGCCAAGGGGGGCGCGGAACTGAAGCTTTCTTT
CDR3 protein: CASSQGGRGTEAFF

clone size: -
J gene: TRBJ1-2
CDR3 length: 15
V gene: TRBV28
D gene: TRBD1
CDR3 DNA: TGTGCCAGCAGTTCAACAGGGGGCTGGAGCTATGGCTACACCTTC
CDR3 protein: CASSSTGGWSYGYTF

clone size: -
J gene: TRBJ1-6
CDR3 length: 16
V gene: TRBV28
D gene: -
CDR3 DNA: TGTGCCAGCCTCACGAGTACGGGGGGCTCAAATTCACCCCTCCACTTT
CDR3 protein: CASLTSTGGSNSPLHF

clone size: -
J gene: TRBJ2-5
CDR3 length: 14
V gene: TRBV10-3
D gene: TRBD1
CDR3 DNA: TGTGCCACGACTCCGGGACAGGGTGGGGAGACCCAGTACTTC
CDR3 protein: CATTPGQGGETQYF

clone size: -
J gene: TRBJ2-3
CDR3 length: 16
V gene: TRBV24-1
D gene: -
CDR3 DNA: TGTGCCACCAGTGATTTGCGGGAGGGGGCCCCAGATACGCAGTATTTT
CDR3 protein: CATSDLREGAPDTQYF

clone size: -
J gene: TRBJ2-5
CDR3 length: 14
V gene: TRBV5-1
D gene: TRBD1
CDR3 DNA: TGCGCCAGCAGCTTGCCAGGGGGCCGCGAGACCCAGTACTTC
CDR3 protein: CASSLPGGRETQYF

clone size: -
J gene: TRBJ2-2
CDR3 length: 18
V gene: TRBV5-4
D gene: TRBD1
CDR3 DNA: TGTGCCAGCAGCAGGGCGGGACAGGGTAAACCGAACACCGGGGAGCTGTTTTTT
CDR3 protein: CASSRAGQGKPNTGELFF

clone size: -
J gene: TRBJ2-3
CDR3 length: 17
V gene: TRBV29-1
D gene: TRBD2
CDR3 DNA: TGCAGCGTTAGCTGGGGGACGGCGGGAGGGAGGTCAGATACGCAGTATTTT
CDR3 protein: CSVSWGTAGGRSDTQYF

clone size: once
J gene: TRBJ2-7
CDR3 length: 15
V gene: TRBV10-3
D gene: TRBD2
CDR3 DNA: TGTGCCATCAGTGGAATTAGCGGGAGAACCTACGAGCAGTACTTC
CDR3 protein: CAISGISGRTYEQYF

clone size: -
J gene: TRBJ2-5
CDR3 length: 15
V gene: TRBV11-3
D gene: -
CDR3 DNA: TGTGCCAGCAGCTTAGATGGAGGGCACCAAGAGACCCAGTACTTC
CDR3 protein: CASSLDGGHQETQYF

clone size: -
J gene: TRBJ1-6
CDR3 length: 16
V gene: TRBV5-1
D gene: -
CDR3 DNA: TGCGCCAGCAGCCCGGGAGGAGGGGATAATAATTCACCCCTCCACTTT
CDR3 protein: CASSPGGGDNNSPLHF

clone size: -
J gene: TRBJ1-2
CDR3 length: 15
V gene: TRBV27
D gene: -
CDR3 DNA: TGTGCCAGCAGTTTATCGGCCCAAACAGGGTATGGCTACACCTTC
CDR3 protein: CASSLSAQTGYGYTF

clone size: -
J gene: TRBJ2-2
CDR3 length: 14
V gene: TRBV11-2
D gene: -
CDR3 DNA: TGTGCCAGCAGCTTAGATATGCGTCCCGGGGAGCTGTTTTTT
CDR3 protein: CASSLDMRPGELFF

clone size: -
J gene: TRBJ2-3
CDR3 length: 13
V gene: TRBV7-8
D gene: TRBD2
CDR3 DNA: TGTGCCAGCAGCTTCGGACTAGCGGATACGCAGTATTTT
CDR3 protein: CASSFGLADTQYF

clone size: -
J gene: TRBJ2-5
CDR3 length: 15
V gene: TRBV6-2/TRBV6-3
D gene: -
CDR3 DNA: TGTGCCAGCAGCCTTATATCCGGGAATAAAGAGACCCAGTACTTC
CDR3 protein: CASSLISGNKETQYF

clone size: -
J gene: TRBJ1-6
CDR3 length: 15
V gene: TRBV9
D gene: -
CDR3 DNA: TGTGCCAGCAGCGTAGGGCAGGGTGGCAATTCACCCCTCCACTTT
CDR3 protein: CASSVGQGGNSPLHF

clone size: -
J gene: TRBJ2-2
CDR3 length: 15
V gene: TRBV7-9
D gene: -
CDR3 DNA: TGTGCCAGCAGCTTAGACCAGCGGAGGGCCGGGGAGCTGTTTTTT
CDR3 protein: CASSLDQRRAGELFF

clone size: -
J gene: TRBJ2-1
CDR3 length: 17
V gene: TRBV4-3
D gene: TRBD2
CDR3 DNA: TGCGCCAGCAGCCAAGGGACTAGCGGGAGGGCCGAAGATGAGCAGTTCTTC
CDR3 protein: CASSQGTSGRAEDEQFF

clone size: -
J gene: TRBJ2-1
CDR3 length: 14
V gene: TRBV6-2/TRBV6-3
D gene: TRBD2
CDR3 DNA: TGTGCCAGCAGTTACCAGGGACTAGCGGAAGCACAATTCTTC
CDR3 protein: CASSYQGLAEAQFF

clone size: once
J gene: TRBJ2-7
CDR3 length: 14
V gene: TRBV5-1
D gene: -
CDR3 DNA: TGCGCCAGCAGCTCATACGGGAGAGGCTACGAGCAGTACTTC
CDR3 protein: CASSSYGRGYEQYF

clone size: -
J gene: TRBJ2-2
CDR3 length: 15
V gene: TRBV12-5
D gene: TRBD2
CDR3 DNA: TGTGCTAGTGGTCGGACTAGCGGGAGCACCGGGGAGCTGTTTTTT
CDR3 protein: CASGRTSGSTGELFF